This T cell receptor beta chain is drawn from a study of T-cell reconstitution after alpha-beta-depleted transplantation in children listed by TCRdb under 2016. Turning to the overall study: Using TCR repertoire profiling, the study quantitatively followed how T-cell immune reconstitution unfolded in children after TCRalphabeta/CD19-depleted allogeneic hematopoietic cell transplantation. Broad study findings and their caveats: In some patients, the high TCRbeta diversity seen at day 60 was put down to recipient T cells and intrathymic progenitors that had survived conditioning. The apparently early alphabetaT-cell count recovery about two months after transplant was reportedly dependent on only several hundred rapidly expanded clones derived from non-depleted graft cells. Over the following months the frequencies of hyperexpanded clones went down, and after one year T-cell counts and TCRbeta diversity were mostly credited to newly produced T cells.

About this clonotype: Its target antigen remains unknown. It has no much larger one-base neighbor in the sample; base qualities were not kept.

The CDR1 and CDR2 encoded by the germline V gene are MNHEY and SVGAGI. The V end loses 1 base and the J end loses 12 bases, and a stretch of 10 bases separates them. The CDR3, cysteine through phenylalanine, is 11 amino acids long. The sequence is cut down to CDR3 DNA, 33 bases in frame from base 1. Taken with the paper, the label for treatment or condition translates to: allogeneic hematopoietic cell transplantation with graft depleted of TCRalphabeta T cells and CD19 B cells. The transplant recipients were children given TCRalphabeta/CD19-depleted allogeneic hematopoietic cell grafts. The library was prepared using PCR. Sequenced on an Illumina HiSeq 2500. Molecular barcoding was employed in the preparation of TCR libraries, with unique molecular identifiers being used to normalize TCRbeta repertoire quantification. TCRdb took the public reads, trimmed them with fastp at Q25, ran MiXCR for clone calling and kept in-frame beta chains. Every distinct CDR3 protein forms one entry, paired with its most common genes and DNA. The sample records hundreds of thousands of distinct CDR3 sequences, around 17% of which are singletons. The biggest ten clones account for approximately 5% of the sample.

The TCR originated in a male patient under 18 who had a stem cell transplant for acute lymphoblastic leukemia, so the T cells may come from the graft donor. Rearrangement joined TRBV6-5 to TRBJ2-7, with the D gene call left open. The sample in question was PBMCs, mostly from graft donor cells, obtained 360 days after TCRalphabeta/CD19-depleted stem cell transplant. Read as DNA, the sequence is TGTGCCAGCAGTTACTTAGGACGGAGGTACTTC. This codes for CASSYLGRRYF.